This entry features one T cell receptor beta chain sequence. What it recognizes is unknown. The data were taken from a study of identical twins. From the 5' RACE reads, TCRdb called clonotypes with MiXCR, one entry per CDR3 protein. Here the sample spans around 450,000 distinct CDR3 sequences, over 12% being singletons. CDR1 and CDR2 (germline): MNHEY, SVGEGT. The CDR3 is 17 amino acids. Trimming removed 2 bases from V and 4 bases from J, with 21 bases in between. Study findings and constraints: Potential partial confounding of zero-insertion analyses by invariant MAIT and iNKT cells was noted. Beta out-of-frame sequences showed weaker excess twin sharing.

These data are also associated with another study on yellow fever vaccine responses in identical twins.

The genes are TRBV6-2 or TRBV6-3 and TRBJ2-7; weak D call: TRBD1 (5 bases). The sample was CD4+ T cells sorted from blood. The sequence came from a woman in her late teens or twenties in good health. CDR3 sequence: CASSYGQGSGDLYEQYF. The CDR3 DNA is TGTGCCAGCAGTTACGGCCAGGGATCCGGAGACCTATACGAGCAGTACTTC.